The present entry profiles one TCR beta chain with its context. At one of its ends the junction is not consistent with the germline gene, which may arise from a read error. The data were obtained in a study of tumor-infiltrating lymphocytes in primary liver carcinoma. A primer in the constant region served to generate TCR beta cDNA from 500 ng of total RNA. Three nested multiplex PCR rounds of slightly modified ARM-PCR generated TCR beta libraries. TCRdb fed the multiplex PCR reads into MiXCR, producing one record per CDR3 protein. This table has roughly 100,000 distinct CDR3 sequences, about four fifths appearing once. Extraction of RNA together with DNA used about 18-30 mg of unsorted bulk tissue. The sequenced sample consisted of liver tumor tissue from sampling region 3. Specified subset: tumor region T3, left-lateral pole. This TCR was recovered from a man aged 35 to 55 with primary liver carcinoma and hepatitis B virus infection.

CDR3 sequence reads: CTSRGKRSCEQYF. The DNA of the CDR3 is TGTACCAGCAGGGGGAAGCGATCCTGTGAGCAGTACTTC. The V call is TRBV11-1, the J call TRBJ2-7, with TRBD1 matching 7 bases. Looked up from germline, CDR1 is SGHAT and CDR2 is FQDESV (reference sequence). The CDR3 totals 13 residues.